The T cell receptor beta chain described here comes from a study of T cell responses to AZD1222 COVID-19 vaccine. Data came from immunoSEQ multiplex PCR; TCRdb stores just in-frame clones and leaves some out. The sample lists 80,000 or so clones, around 90% seen once, with approximately 4.5% in the top ten. The study, taken as a whole, reports: Vaccine-associated CD4 TCRs ranged over spike, dominating at 160-218 and 743-854. Two AZD1222 doses significantly raised spike-specific TCR breadth and depth over controls.

The CDR3 length is 12 residues. With V trimmed by 5 bases and J by 4 bases, 2 bases remained unmatched. Germline V gives CDR1 LNHDA, CDR2 SQIVND (reference sequence). Pooling of second doses given at about 4 or about 12 weeks was done. Comment on this clone: Its antigen is as yet unknown.

The specimen was peripheral blood, collected 28 days after the second AZD1222 dose. This chain links TRBV19 with TRBJ2-7, with 7 positions matching TRBD1. The clonotype originates from an adult who received the AZD1222 COVID-19 vaccine. CDR3 residues: CASSPDRYEQYF. The CDR3 bases are TGTGCCAGTAGTCCGGACAGGTACGAGCAGTACTTC.